The sequence of this TCR beta chain was determined in a study of somatic mutations in cytotoxic T cells in rheumatoid arthritis. V was pared by 1 base and J by 5 bases, with 11 bases between. This CDR3 region has 15 residues. Germline CDR1 is SGHTA and CDR2 is FQGNSA. With respect to this clone: Antigen: not known.

Study conclusions and caveats: A slight TRBV07 underrepresentation in rheumatoid arthritis patients was reported without multiple-comparison adjustment. Statistically, CD8+ T-cell clonality was not significantly distinct between individuals with rheumatoid arthritis and age-matched healthy controls. The largest CD8+ clone made up over 20% of CD8+ cells in about an eighth of the roughly 65 patients.

Sequencing used immunoSEQ multiplex PCR; TCRdb keeps in-frame clones, though not all of them. The repertoire holds under 20,000 clones, with about 83% as singletons. The TCR originated in an adult with rheumatoid arthritis. This chain joins TRBV7-2 and TRBJ1-4; D gene unclear. Sequenced: CD8+ T cells sorted from blood. CDR3 sequence reads: CASSLVGRLNEKLFF. CDR3 coding DNA: TGTGCCAGCAGCTTAGTAGGGAGGCTGAATGAAAAACTGTTTTTT.